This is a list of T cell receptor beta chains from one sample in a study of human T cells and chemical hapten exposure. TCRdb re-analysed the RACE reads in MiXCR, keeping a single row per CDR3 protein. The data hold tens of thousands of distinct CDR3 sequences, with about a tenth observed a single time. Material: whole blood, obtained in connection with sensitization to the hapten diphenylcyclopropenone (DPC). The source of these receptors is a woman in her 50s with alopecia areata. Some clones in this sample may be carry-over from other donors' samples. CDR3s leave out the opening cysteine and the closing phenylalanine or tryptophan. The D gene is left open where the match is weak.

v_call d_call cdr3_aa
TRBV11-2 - ASSPFPTEVF
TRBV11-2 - ASSSGPGYGYT
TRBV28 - ASSNWYSNQPQH
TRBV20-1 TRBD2 SAPPGGPSSYEQY
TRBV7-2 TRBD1 ASSVTGVVPTEAF
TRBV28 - ASSWTAGTDTQY
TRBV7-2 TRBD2 ASSSQAGLSTDTQY
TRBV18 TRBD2 ASSRPSGGGVNEQF
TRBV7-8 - ASSLDGQNYNEQF
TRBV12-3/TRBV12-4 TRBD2 ASSTHVGRAVGELF
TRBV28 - ASSLPGRISGVLF
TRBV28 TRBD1 ASQNRGAEAF
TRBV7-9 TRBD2 ASSSAAVSGSLDTQY
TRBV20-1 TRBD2 SARASGGVTDTQY
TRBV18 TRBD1 ASSSNQGADQPQH
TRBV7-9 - ASSSYRNSPLH
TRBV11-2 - ASSFPPQGRSESGNTIY
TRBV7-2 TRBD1 ASSPSRDRVVSYGYT
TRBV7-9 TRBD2 ASSPEGRVVHEQY
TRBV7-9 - ASSLPRRLVTDTQY
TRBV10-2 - ASGPVSNQPQH
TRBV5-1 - ASSPNVGAGEYTEAF
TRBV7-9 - ASSLRRGERAGELF
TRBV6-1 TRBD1 ASSERTGINNYGYT
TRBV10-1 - ASSEGLGQETQY
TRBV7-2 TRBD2 ASSLRLAGGVETQY
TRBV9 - ASSVTSPGNSGGLSTDTQY
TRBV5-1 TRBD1 ASSSDRGKEKLF
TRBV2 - ASRREAQETQY
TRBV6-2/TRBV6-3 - ASSPGPIGDTQY
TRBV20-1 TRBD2 SARDPGLAGEQF
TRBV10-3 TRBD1 AISPPGQGYNEQF
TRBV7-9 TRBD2 ASSLSGRVHNEQF
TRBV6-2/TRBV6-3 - ASSRDTRAF
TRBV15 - ATSRDKGYGYT
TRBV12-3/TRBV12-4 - ASNGQMNTEAF
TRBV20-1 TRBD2 SAAGTSSSYEQY
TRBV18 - ASSPRSTDTRY
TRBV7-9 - ASSTLGDTGELF
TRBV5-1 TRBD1 ASSPTGISPDGYT
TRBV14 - ASSLLTGLGTEAF
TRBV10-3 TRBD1 AISGGQGYYGYT